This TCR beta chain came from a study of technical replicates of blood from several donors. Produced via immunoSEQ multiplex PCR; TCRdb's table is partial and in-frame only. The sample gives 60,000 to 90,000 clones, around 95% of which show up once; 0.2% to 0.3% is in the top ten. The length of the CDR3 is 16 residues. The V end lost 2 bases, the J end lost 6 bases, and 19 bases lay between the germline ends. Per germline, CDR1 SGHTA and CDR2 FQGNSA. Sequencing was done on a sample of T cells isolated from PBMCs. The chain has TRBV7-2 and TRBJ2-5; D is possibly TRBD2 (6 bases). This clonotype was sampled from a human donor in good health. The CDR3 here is CASSLFIGGARQTQYF. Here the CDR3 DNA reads TGTGCCAGCAGCTTATTCATAGGCGGGGCGAGGCAGACCCAGTACTTC.